Shown below are 8 T cell receptor beta chains from a single sample sequenced in a study of blood T cell repertoires in COVID-19. Sequencing used immunoSEQ multiplex PCR; TCRdb keeps in-frame clones, though not all of them. In the table there are about 190,000 clones, around 84% of which are singletons. Sequencing was carried out using PBMCs or T cells enriched from blood (not recorded which). The receptors were sampled from a woman in her 30s who had been exposed to COVID-19.

This chain links TRBV6-6 with TRBJ1-1; 7 bases align to TRBD1. After removal of 5 bases from V and 1 base from J, the junction contained 7 bases not matched to a gene. The V gene's germline CDR1 is MNHNY and CDR2 SVGAGI (reference sequence). This CDR3 contains 15 residues. The CDR3 DNA reads as TGTGCCAGCAGTGGGACAGAAGGGTGGAACACTGAAGCTTTCTTT. Protein: CASSGTEGWNTEAFF.

The chain has TRBV7-9 and TRBJ1-4; D gene ambiguous. Germline V gene data show CDR1 as SEHNR and CDR2 as FQNEAQ (reference sequence). This CDR3 has 16 amino acids. The ends were cut back, 5 bases at V and 0 bases at J, with 13 bases in the middle. The CDR3 sequence: CASSGVKIPTNEKLFF. Here the CDR3 DNA reads TGTGCCAGCAGCGGAGTGAAGATTCCAACTAATGAAAAACTGTTTTTT.

The chain is built from TRBV19 and TRBJ1-4; 7 bases align to TRBD1. J lost 0 bases, V lost 6 bases, and 7 bases had no gene match. Germline CDR1 reads LNHDA; CDR2 reads SQIVND (reference sequence). The CDR3 runs to 16 residues. This chain's CDR3 is CASSMGQYATNEKLFF. CDR3 DNA: TGTGCCAGTAGCATGGGACAGTACGCAACTAATGAAAAACTGTTTTTT.

The chain employs TRBV29-1 and TRBJ2-2; 11 bases line up with TRBD2. V was clipped by 6 bases and J by 5 bases; unmatched bases: 5. This CDR3 is 14 amino acids long. Germline V gene lookup returns CDR1 SQVTM and CDR2 ANQGSEA. The CDR3 DNA is TGCAGCGTCTTTGGGACTAGCGGAACCGGGGAGCTGTTTTTT. Translation: CSVFGTSGTGELFF.

The chain has TRBV4-3 and TRBJ2-3; 11 bases agree with TRBD2. V was pared by 1 base and J by 10 bases, with 7 bases of the junction left unmatched. CDR1 LGHNA and CDR2 YSLEER come from the germline V gene. CDR3 size: 15 residues. The CDR3 DNA reads TGCGCCAGCAGCCAAGGCCGACTAGCGGGGTCTTCGCAGTATTTT. This gives the protein CASSQGRLAGSSQYF.

This rearrangement joins TRBV5-1 to TRBJ1-1; 8 bases align to TRBD1. Germline V CDR1 and CDR2: SGHRS, YFSETQ. After removal of 2 bases from V and 2 bases from J, the junction contained 8 bases not matched to a gene. The CDR3 is made up of 16 amino acids. As DNA, the CDR3 is TGCGCCAGCAGCTTCCGGGCAGGGGGCTCAAACACTGAAGCTTTCTTT. Its protein product is CASSFRAGGSNTEAFF. Full variable domain (remainder filled in from reference TRBV5-1 and TRBJ1-1): KAGVTQTPRYLIKTRGQQVTLSCSPISGHRSVSWYQQTPGQGLQFLFEYFSETQRNKGNFPGRFSGRQFSNSRSEMNVSTLELGDSALYLCASSFRAGGSNTEAFFGQGTRLTVV.

This rearrangement joins TRBV6-5 to TRBJ2-7; TRBD1 matches at 7 bases. This CDR3 has 15 residues. V was pared by 2 bases and J by 2 bases, with 6 bases of the junction left unmatched. CDR1 and CDR2 (germline): MNHEY, SVGAGI. The chain's CDR3 is CASSYRGQGTYEQYF. CDR3 nucleotide sequence: TGTGCCAGCAGTTACAGGGGGCAGGGCACCTACGAGCAGTACTTC.

This clone occurred once. The chain is built from TRBV2 and TRBJ1-6; no definite D call. The CDR3 contains 15 residues. The germline CDR1 and CDR2 sequences are SNHLY and FYNNEI. The ends were cut back, 6 bases at V and 9 bases at J, with 18 bases in the middle. CDR3 DNA sequence: TGTGCCAGCAGCTCCGCGGTGGGTGGGTCTTCACCCCTCCACTTT. It yields the protein CASSSAVGGSSPLHF.